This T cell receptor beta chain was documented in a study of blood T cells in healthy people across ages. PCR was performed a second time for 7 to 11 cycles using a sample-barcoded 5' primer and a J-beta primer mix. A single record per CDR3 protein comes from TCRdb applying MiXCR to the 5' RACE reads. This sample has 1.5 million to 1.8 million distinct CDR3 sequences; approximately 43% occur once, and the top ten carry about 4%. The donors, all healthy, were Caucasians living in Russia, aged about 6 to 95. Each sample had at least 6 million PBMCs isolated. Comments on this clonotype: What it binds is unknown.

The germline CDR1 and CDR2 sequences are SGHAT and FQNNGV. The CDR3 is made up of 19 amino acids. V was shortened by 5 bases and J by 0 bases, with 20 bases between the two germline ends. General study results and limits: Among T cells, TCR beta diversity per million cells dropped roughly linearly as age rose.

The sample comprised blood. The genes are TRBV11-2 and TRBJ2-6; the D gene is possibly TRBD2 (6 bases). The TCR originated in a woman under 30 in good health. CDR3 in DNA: TGTGCCAGCAGCCTAAGACGCGGAGGGGCAGCCTCTGGGGCCAACGTCCTGACTTTC. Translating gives CASSLRRGGAASGANVLTF.